The 21 T cell receptor beta chains given below trace back to one sample, sequenced in a study of shared clonotypes between healthy human individuals. The table came from immunoSEQ multiplex PCR; TCRdb's copy has only in-frame clones and leaves some out. This sample yields some 1 million clones, of which around 76% are seen a single time; 1.4% to 1.5% belongs to the top ten. The source material was memory CD4+ T cells sorted from blood. Subset here: CD45RA-negative fraction. The receptors shown here come from a man younger than 30 in good health.

V is TRBV4-3 and J is TRBJ2-2; 14 bases fit TRBD2. Per the germline V gene, CDR1 is LGHNA and CDR2 is YSLEER. Trimming at V came to 4 bases and at J to 0 bases, leaving 4 bases not matched to a gene. The CDR3 sequence is 18 residues long. The CDR3 loop is CASSPGTSGSSNTGELFF. CDR3 in DNA: TGCGCCAGCAGCCCCGGGACTAGCGGGAGTTCGAACACCGGGGAGCTGTTTTTT.

This chain connects TRBV11-2 to TRBJ2-1, with TRBD2 matching 8 bases. This CDR3 is 17 amino acids long. From germline, CDR1 is SGHAT and CDR2 FQNNGV. V gave up 5 bases and J gave up 7 bases; unmatched junction bases: 16. CDR3 in amino acids: CASSPKGKAGEGNEQFF. CDR3 sequence (DNA): TGTGCCAGCAGCCCCAAGGGGAAAGCGGGAGAAGGGAATGAGCAGTTCTTC.

The chain employs TRBV4-1 and TRBJ1-2; D not certain. Looked up from germline, CDR1 is MGHRA and CDR2 is YSYEKL. Trimming took 3 bases from V and 1 from J, leaving 12 bases between them. CDR3 length equals 15 residues. The CDR3 bases are TGCGCCAGCAGCCATTCAGCTTCCCTTAACTATGGCTACACCTTC. Protein: CASSHSASLNYGYTF.

This rearrangement joins TRBV7-9 to TRBJ2-1; TRBD2 aligns across 14 bases. Trimming at V came to 1 base and at J to 7 bases, leaving 0 bases not matched to a gene. The germline V gene has CDR1 SEHNR and CDR2 FQNEAQ (reference sequence). The CDR3 is 15 residues long. CDR3 DNA: TGTGCCAGCAGCTTAGGGACTAGCGGGAGGAATGAGCAGTTCTTC. Protein sequence: CASSLGTSGRNEQFF.

This rearrangement joins TRBV10-3 to TRBJ1-5, with TRBD1 matching 8 bases. CDR3 length equals 17 residues. V was clipped by 0 bases and J by 5 bases; unmatched bases: 9. Per the germline V gene, CDR1 is ENHRY and CDR2 is SYGVKD. This CDR3 is CAISESLSSRGHQPQHF. In DNA, the CDR3 is TGTGCCATCAGTGAGTCGTTGTCTTCCAGGGGGCATCAGCCCCAGCATTTT.

V usage is TRBV18 and J usage is TRBJ2-2; 11 bases fit TRBD2. The CDR3 is 17 amino acids. The germline V gene encodes CDR1 KGHSH and CDR2 LQKENI. The V gene end was trimmed by 1 base and the J gene end by 4 bases; junction bases not matched to a gene: 5. The CDR3 sequence: CASSPRLAGGLTGELFF. The CDR3 DNA reads TGTGCCAGCTCACCACGGCTAGCGGGGGGACTCACCGGGGAGCTGTTTTTT.

The chain carries TRBV11-3 and TRBJ2-1; the D gene is possibly TRBD1 (5 bases). The V and J ends lost 4 bases and 3 bases respectively, with 10 bases between them. The CDR3 length is 14 residues. The germline V gene encodes CDR1 SGHNT and CDR2 YENEEA. The CDR3 nucleotides are TGTGCCAGCAGCTCGAGCAGGGACTACAATGAGCAGTTCTTC. Protein product: CASSSSRDYNEQFF. The full variable domain, completed using reference TRBV11-3 and TRBJ2-1, is EAGVVQSPRYKIIEKKQPVAFWCNPISGHNTLYWYLQNLGQGPELLIRYENEEAVDDSQLPKDRFSAERLKGVDSTLKIQPAELGDSAVYLCASSSSRDYNEQFFGPGTRLTVL.

This clone showed up just once. The CDR3 here is CASSPTDRANYGYTF. Written as DNA, the CDR3 is TGTGCCAGCTCACCAACGGACAGGGCTAACTATGGCTACACCTTC. This chain links TRBV18 with TRBJ1-2, with TRBD1 identical over 8 bases. V lost 2 bases to trimming and J lost 0 bases; unmatched junction nucleotides: 2. The length of the CDR3 is 15 residues. The germline gives CDR1 KGHSH, CDR2 LQKENI.

This chain connects TRBV18 to TRBJ2-5, with 7 bases fitting TRBD2. The germline CDR1 and CDR2 sequences are KGHSH and LQKENI. This CDR3 contains 15 residues. The junction had 4 bases not matched to a gene; V was cut back by 1 base and J by 2 bases. The CDR3 DNA is TGTGCCAGCTCACCACATGCGGGGGTACAAGAGACCCAGTACTTC. It specifies CASSPHAGVQETQYF. Together with reference TRBV18 and TRBJ2-5, the CDR3 gives the full variable domain: NAGVMQNPRHLVRRRGQEARLRCSPMKGHSHVYWYRQLPEEGLKFMVYLQKENIIDESGMPKERFSAEFPKEGPSILRIQQVVRGDSAAYFCASSPHAGVQETQYFGPGTRLLVL.

This chain's CDR3 is CASRVDGELFF. CDR3 nucleotides: TGTGCCAGCAGAGTGGACGGGGAGCTGTTTTTT. This chain connects TRBV2 to TRBJ2-2; D is uncertain. Germline-derived CDR1 and CDR2 are SNHLY and FYNNEI. Trimming cost V 6 bases and J 7 bases, with 6 bases left between them. The CDR3 extends over 11 amino acids.

This CDR3 is CASGPGMMNTEAFF. CDR3 in DNA: TGTGCTAGTGGTCCAGGGATGATGAACACTGAAGCTTTCTTT. The chain is built from TRBV12-5 and TRBJ1-1, with D possibly matching TRBD1 (5 bases). There are 14 residues in the CDR3. Germline V CDR1 and CDR2: LGHNT, FRNRAP. V gave up 5 bases and J gave up 0 bases, with 10 bases separating them.

This clone has a handful of counts. This chain joins TRBV2 and TRBJ2-5, with 8 nucleotides matching TRBD2. Germline V CDR1 and CDR2: SNHLY, FYNNEI. Trimming took 0 bases from V and 3 from J; bases not matched to a gene: 6. The CDR3 runs 16 residues. This CDR3 reads CASSEALFGGEETQYF. CDR3 nucleotide sequence: TGTGCCAGCAGTGAAGCCCTTTTCGGGGGGGAAGAGACCCAGTACTTC.

The rearrangement links TRBV4-2 to TRBJ2-5; weak D call: TRBD2 (6 bases). The germline V and J ends were trimmed by 0 bases and 2 bases, with 13 bases remaining between them. CDR3 length: 16 residues. CDR1 is LGHNA and CDR2 is YNFKEQ in the germline V gene. CDR3 sequence (DNA): TGTGCCAGCAGCCAAGATCGGGGGTCGGGGCAAGAGACCCAGTACTTC. As protein: CASSQDRGSGQETQYF.

CDR3 in DNA: TGTGCCAGCATTACCGGAGGGGCAGGGGACTATGGCTACACCTTC. Protein product: CASITGGAGDYGYTF. This chain uses TRBV6-1 with TRBJ1-2; TRBD1 is a possible D gene (6 bases). The CDR3 totals 15 residues. The V end was cut by 7 bases, the J end by 3 bases, with 18 bases between. Germline lookup yields CDR1 MNHNS and CDR2 SASEGT.

This chain joins TRBV5-6 and TRBJ1-6; 9 positions match TRBD1. CDR1 and CDR2 (germline): SGHDT, YYEEEE. This CDR3 is 15 amino acids long. Trimming removed 5 bases from V and 7 bases from J; junction bases left unmatched: 7. Here the CDR3 DNA reads TGTGCCAGCAGTGACAGGGGGATCCCAAATTCACCCCTCCACTTT. Its protein is CASSDRGIPNSPLHF.

This clone was seen a handful of times. J is TRBJ2-3 and V is TRBV6-6, with 13 positions matching TRBD2. Germline values: CDR1 MNHNY, CDR2 SVGAGI (reference sequence). The CDR3 runs to 16 residues. After removal of 6 bases from V and 0 bases from J, the junction contained 3 bases not matched to a gene. CDR3 amino acids: CASSPGLAGSTDTQYF. CDR3 nucleotide sequence: TGTGCCAGCAGCCCGGGACTAGCGGGGAGCACAGATACGCAGTATTTT.

The chain joins TRBV29-1 to TRBJ1-2; tentative D call: TRBD1 (5 bases). V lost 0 bases and J lost 3, with 8 bases in between. The CDR3 runs 13 residues. CDR1 and CDR2 (germline): SQVTM, ANQGSEA. CDR3 bases: TGCAGCGTTGAAGAGGTAGGGGACTATGGCTACACCTTC. As protein: CSVEEVGDYGYTF.

This chain links TRBV27 with TRBJ2-5, with TRBD2 identical over 11 bases. The trim removed 2 bases at V and 4 bases at J, leaving 9 bases unmatched. This CDR3 region has 17 residues. Germline V gene sequence: CDR1 MNHEY, CDR2 SMNVEV (reference sequence). CDR3 coding DNA: TGTGCCAGCAGTTTACTCGCCTCACTAGCGGGAGTAGAGACCCAGTACTTC. It encodes CASSLLASLAGVETQYF.

This clone qualifies as medium-sized. The chain links TRBV6-1 to TRBJ1-2, with 8 bases matching TRBD1. The CDR3 is made up of 13 amino acids. Germline V CDR1 and CDR2: MNHNS, SASEGT. J gave up 10 bases and V 1 base, and 5 bases lay outside the gene matches. The CDR3 DNA sequence: TGTGCCAGCAGTGAAGGGCAGGGGGCTGCCTACACCTTC. It specifies CASSEGQGAAYTF.

The genes are TRBV2 and TRBJ1-1, with 9 bases matching TRBD1. Germline V gene sequence: CDR1 SNHLY, CDR2 FYNNEI. The CDR3 spans 14 residues. Trimming removed 8 bases from V and 7 bases from J; junction bases left unmatched: 11. The CDR3 spells CASEGTGTFIEAFF. The CDR3 DNA reads TGTGCCAGCGAGGGGACAGGGACGTTCATTGAAGCTTTCTTT.

The chain carries TRBV19 and TRBJ2-1, with 9 nucleotides matching TRBD1. The CDR3 has 14 residues. The germline CDR1 and CDR2 sequences are LNHDA and SQIVND (reference sequence). The V and J ends lost 3 bases and 8 bases, in that order; junction bases with no gene match: 5. Written as DNA, the CDR3 is TGTGCCAGTAGTATCGGGACAGGGACAGATGAGCAGTTCTTC. Its protein product is CASSIGTGTDEQFF.